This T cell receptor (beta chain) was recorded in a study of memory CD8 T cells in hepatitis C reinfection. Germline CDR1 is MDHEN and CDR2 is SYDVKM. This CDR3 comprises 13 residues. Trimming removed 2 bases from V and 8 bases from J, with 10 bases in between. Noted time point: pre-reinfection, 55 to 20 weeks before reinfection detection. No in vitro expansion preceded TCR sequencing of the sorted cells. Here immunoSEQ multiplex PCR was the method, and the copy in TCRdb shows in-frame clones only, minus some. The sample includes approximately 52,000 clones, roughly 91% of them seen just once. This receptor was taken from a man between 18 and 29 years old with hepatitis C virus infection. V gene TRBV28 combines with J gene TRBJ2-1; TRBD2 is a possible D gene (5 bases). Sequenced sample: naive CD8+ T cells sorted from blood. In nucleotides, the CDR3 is TGTGCCAGCAGTTTAATAGGAGGCGATGAGCAGTTCTTC. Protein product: CASSLIGGDEQFF.